This TCR beta chain was profiled in a study of beta chain features in type 1 diabetes. Study overall: Healthy donors, compared against patients, showed similar age, gender and cell yields. Sorted cells numbering 95 million to 110 million were examined across all samples.

This clone showed up just a few times. Reverse transcribing all isolated RNA meant expressed TCRB transcripts were sequenced. This table comes from immunoSEQ multiplex PCR, and its TCRdb copy is limited to in-frame clones, with some not included. The repertoire holds some 400,000 clones, with around 16% as singletons. The J segment lost 6 bases and the V segment lost 6 bases, leaving 10 bases of the junction unmatched. CDR1 SQVTM and CDR2 ANQGSEA come from the germline V gene. The length of the CDR3 is 13 residues. Via CD45RO/CCR7/CD25/CD127/CD95/CD27, cells of the CD4+ naive, central memory, regulatory and stem cell-like memory subsets were sorted.

This TCR was sampled from a woman aged 18-29 years in good health. The rearrangement joins TRBV29-1 to TRBJ2-7; 8 nucleotides match TRBD2. Sequences were obtained from naive CD4+ T cells from blood. The CDR3 nucleotides read TGCAGCGTCGGGGGACTAGATTTCTCCGAGCAGTACTTC. This gives the protein CSVGGLDFSEQYF.